The 8 T cell receptor beta chains presented below share a single source sample, sequenced in a study of shared clonotypes between healthy human individuals. Profiled with immunoSEQ multiplex PCR; TCRdb holds only in-frame clones, not every one. This table has 550,000 to 850,000 clones, 72% appearing once. The source material was memory CD4+ T cells sorted from blood. Subset indicated: CD45RA-negative fraction. The receptors shown here come from a woman in her twenties or thirties in good health.

This clone was detected a few times. The chain uses TRBV9 and TRBJ1-1; tentatively, D is TRBD1 (6 bases). The V and J ends lost 1 base and 0 bases respectively, with 10 bases between them. CDR3 length: 15 amino acids. The germline V gene has CDR1 SGDLS and CDR2 YYNGEE. The CDR3 spells CASSVYRDMNTEAFF. The CDR3 nucleotides read TGTGCCAGCAGCGTATACAGGGACATGAACACTGAAGCTTTCTTT.

This clone was seen a single time. The rearrangement uses TRBV27 and TRBJ2-1, with D tentatively TRBD2 (6 bases). V lost 6 bases and J 6 bases, leaving 18 bases between the germline ends. Looked up from germline, CDR1 is MNHEY and CDR2 is SMNVEV (reference sequence). CDR3 length equals 15 residues. The CDR3 here is CASSSEGLVINEQFF. The DNA for the CDR3 is TGTGCCAGCAGCTCGGAGGGCCTGGTTATCAATGAGCAGTTCTTC.

V gene TRBV19 combines with J gene TRBJ1-4; the match to TRBD1 covers 10 bases. The germline V gene encodes CDR1 LNHDA and CDR2 SQIVND (reference sequence). The junction had 6 bases not matched to a gene; V was cut back by 5 bases and J by 6 bases. This CDR3 is built from 15 residues. The chain's CDR3 is CASSADRGRDEKLFF. The DNA of the CDR3 is TGTGCCAGTAGTGCCGACAGGGGGCGCGATGAAAAACTGTTTTTT. The variable domain in full, with the rest retrieved from reference TRBV19 and TRBJ1-4, is DGGITQSPKYLFRKEGQNVTLSCEQNLNHDAMYWYRQDPGQGLRLIYYSQIVNDFQKGDIAEGYSVSREKKESFPLTVTSAQKNPTAFYLCASSADRGRDEKLFFGSGTQLSVL.

This clone has just one count. CDR3 in DNA: TGTGCCAGCAGCCGGACAGGGTCGAGGCTAGCGGGCTCCTACGAGCAGTACTTC. Translation gives CASSRTGSRLAGSYEQYF. The genes are TRBV11-1 and TRBJ2-7; D could derive from TRBD1 or TRBD2 (8 bases each). CDR1 is SGHAT and CDR2 is FQDESV in the germline V gene (reference sequence). The CDR3 contains 18 residues. Trimming removed 5 bases at V and 0 bases at J, with 23 bases between. The variable domain in full, completed from reference TRBV11-1 and TRBJ2-7, reads EAEVAQSPRYKITEKSQAVAFWCDPISGHATLYWYRQILGQGPELLVQFQDESVVDDSQLPKDRFSAERLKGVDSTLKIQPAELGDSAMYLCASSRTGSRLAGSYEQYFGPGTRLTVT.

Concerning this clone itself: An end of the junction differs from the germline gene, which may be a read error. The gene calls are TRBV6-1 and TRBJ1-2; D not resolved. This CDR3 is built from 12 residues. In germline, CDR1 is MNHNS, CDR2 SASEGT. The CDR3 here is CASSEASYGYTF. Here the CDR3 DNA reads TGTGCCAGTAGTGAAGCCAGCTATGGCTACACCTTC.

This clone was counted a single time. A much larger clone lies a single base off, so this may be a read error. The V gene is TRBV7-2, the J gene TRBJ2-3, with D unclear. Trimming cost V 3 bases and J 5 bases, with 3 bases left between them. The CDR3 is made up of 11 amino acids. The V gene's germline CDR1 is SGHTA and CDR2 FQGNSA. DNA of the CDR3: TGTGCCAGCAGCTTCATAGATACGCAGTATTTT. Amino acid sequence: CASSFIDTQYF. Supplemented by reference TRBV7-2 and TRBJ2-3, the full variable domain reads GAGVSQSPSNKVTEKGKDVELRCDPISGHTALYWYRQSLGQGLEFLIYFQGNSAPDKSGLPSDRFSAERTGGSVSTLTIQRTQQEDSAVYLCASSFIDTQYFGPGTRLTVL.

The chain has TRBV30 and TRBJ1-5; D call uncertain. Trimming took off 3 bases at V and 3 bases at J, with 9 bases between the two ends. The V gene's germline CDR1 is GTSNPN and CDR2 SVGIG (reference sequence). The CDR3 loop spans 13 amino acids. CDR3 coding DNA: TGTGCCTGGAGCTTTTCAACCAATCAGCCCCAGCATTTT. Residues: CAWSFSTNQPQHF.

V and J are TRBV2 and TRBJ2-7; D possibly corresponds to TRBD2 (5 bases). V shed 0 bases and J shed 6 bases, with 12 bases lying between them. The CDR3 has 14 amino acids. Germline assignment: CDR1 SNHLY and CDR2 FYNNEI. This CDR3 is CASSEAGVSGEQYF. DNA for the CDR3: TGTGCCAGCAGTGAAGCGGGAGTGTCAGGCGAGCAGTACTTC.